This record covers a single T cell receptor beta chain. The source of the sample is a study of blood T cell repertoires in COVID-19. Across the study: Whether acute or convalescent, the COVID-19 samples came from the United States, Italy and Spain. T cells, B-cell-depleted T cells, or PBMCs provided the cDNA or gDNA that served as material.

In the original analysis: Amplification with reference gene primers provided the estimates of nucleated cell counts. TCRdb's table, derived via immunoSEQ multiplex PCR, lists solely in-frame clones and lacks some. The DNA was the basis for D and trimming; V, J and clone size are from that table. In the table there are 70,000 to 75,000 clones, about 82% of which are singletons. This CDR3 has 16 amino acids. Germline V gene data show CDR1 as MDHEN and CDR2 as SYDVKM. Trimming removed 3 bases from V and 4 bases from J, with 13 bases in between. Sequencing used peripheral blood. The rearrangement uses TRBV28 and TRBJ1-6, with D possibly being TRBD1 (5 bases). This clonotype originated in a woman between 55 and 75 years old with acute or convalescent COVID-19. CDR3 amino acids: CASSFSEGLYNSPLHF. The CDR3 region has the DNA TGTGCCAGCAGTTTCTCGGAGGGGTTGTATAATTCACCCCTCCACTTT.